Listed here are 15 T cell receptor beta chains from one sample, sequenced in a study of OX40 agonist ivuxolimab in advanced cancers. This table comes from immunoSEQ multiplex PCR, and its TCRdb copy is limited to in-frame clones, with some not included. The table includes tens of thousands of clones, over 75% detected once. The input for sequencing was CD4+ or CD8+ T cells sorted from blood, taken in a trial of the OX40 agonist ivuxolimab. The receptors derive from an adult with an advanced solid tumor such as melanoma, head and neck, liver or kidney cancer.

V usage is TRBV4-1 and J usage is TRBJ1-1; D not certain. V was cut by 0 bases and J by 2 bases, with 7 bases left in between. The CDR3 is 14 residues long. CDR1 is MGHRA and CDR2 is YSYEKL in the germline V gene. The CDR3, as DNA: TGCGCCAGCAGCCAAGAAGCAGCCAACACTGAAGCTTTCTTT. Translating gives CASSQEAANTEAFF.

The chain combines TRBV7-2 with TRBJ1-1, with D possibly matching TRBD1 (5 bases). Looked up from germline, CDR1 is SGHTA and CDR2 is FQGNSA. This CDR3 region has 13 residues. Between the trimmed V and J ends, which lost 5 bases and 6 bases, there was a span of 13 bases. The CDR3: CASSEWRGAEAFF. CDR3 bases: TGTGCCAGCAGCGAATGGAGGGGTGCTGAAGCTTTCTTT.

The chain is built from TRBV2 and TRBJ1-2; D is unresolved. Deletions cut 4 bases from V and 6 bases from J, with 15 bases between. Germline loops: CDR1 SNHLY, CDR2 FYNNEI. The CDR3 totals 14 residues. The CDR3 DNA sequence: TGTGCCAGCAGTGTCGACCCCCGAGTCAATGGCTACACCTTC. Its translation: CASSVDPRVNGYTF. Based on the CDR3 plus reference TRBV2 and TRBJ1-2, the full variable domain is EPEVTQTPSHQVTQMGQEVILRCVPISNHLYFYWYRQILGQKVEFLVSFYNNEISEKSEIFDDQFSVERPDGSNFTLKIRSTKLEDSAMYFCASSVDPRVNGYTFGSGTRLTVV.

The V and J genes are TRBV7-6 and TRBJ2-5; D is perhaps TRBD1 (6 bases). There are 14 residues in the CDR3. Germline V lookup: CDR1 SGHVS, CDR2 FNYEAQ. V was pared by 3 bases and J by 5 bases, with 13 bases between. DNA of the CDR3: TGTGCCAGCAGCTTTGTACAGGGTGGGGAGACCCAGTACTTC. It encodes CASSFVQGGETQYF.

A single count supports this clone. This sequence joins TRBV19 and TRBJ1-5, with D perhaps matching TRBD1 (6 bases). CDR1 and CDR2 (germline): LNHDA, SQIVND (reference sequence). The CDR3 is 15 amino acids. Trimming removed 2 bases at V and 3 bases at J, with 11 bases between. The CDR3 DNA sequence: TGTGCCAGTAGTATACTACAGGGCTACAATCAGCCCCAGCATTTT. Residues: CASSILQGYNQPQHF.

The chain joins TRBV29-1 to TRBJ2-7; 14 bases fit TRBD2. V lost 7 bases, J lost 3 bases, and 5 bases stayed unmatched. CDR3 length: 14 residues. The germline CDR1 and CDR2 sequences are SQVTM and ANQGSEA. The DNA of the CDR3 is TGCAGCGGCGGGACTAGCGGGAGTAGCTACGAGCAGTACTTC. Its protein product is CSGGTSGSSYEQYF.

The chain joins TRBV2 to TRBJ2-7; tentative D call: TRBD2 (7 bases). CDR1 and CDR2 from the germline V gene are SNHLY and FYNNEI. Trimming took off 8 bases at V and 0 bases at J, with 17 bases between the two ends. CDR3 size: 15 residues. CDR3 loop: CASLVGGATSYEQYF. The DNA for the CDR3 is TGTGCCAGCCTTGTGGGGGGGGCCACCTCCTACGAGCAGTACTTC.

The chain combines TRBV2 with TRBJ1-4, with 10 bases that match TRBD1. The CDR3 runs 18 residues. Unmatched junction bases numbered 17, after V lost 7 bases and J lost 6 bases. Germline values: CDR1 SNHLY, CDR2 FYNNEI. In nucleotides, the CDR3 is TGTGCCAGCACCACTCCCAGACAGGGGGCGCAGGAGGATGAAAAACTGTTTTTT. Amino acids: CASTTPRQGAQEDEKLFF. The full variable domain, rest sourced from reference TRBV2 and TRBJ1-4, is EPEVTQTPSHQVTQMGQEVILRCVPISNHLYFYWYRQILGQKVEFLVSFYNNEISEKSEIFDDQFSVERPDGSNFTLKIRSTKLEDSAMYFCASTTPRQGAQEDEKLFFGSGTQLSVL.

This clone was seen a single time. The chain is built from TRBV9 and TRBJ1-1, with 8 bases lining up with TRBD1. V shed 4 bases, J shed 4 bases, and the junction held 6 bases outside the gene matches. The CDR3 sequence is 14 residues long. Per germline, CDR1 SGDLS and CDR2 YYNGEE. In nucleotides, the CDR3 is TGTGCCAGCAGCCCCCCGGACAGGGCCACTGAAGCTTTCTTT. Encoded protein: CASSPPDRATEAFF.

The CDR3 nucleotides read TGTGCCAGCATCAGACAGGGAGCAAAAAGCAATCAGCCCCAGCATTTT. Protein product: CASIRQGAKSNQPQHF. V is TRBV6-6 and J is TRBJ1-5, with 7 bases that match TRBD1. V was pared by 7 bases and J by 1 base, with 10 bases of the junction left unmatched. CDR1 is MNHNY and CDR2 is SVGAGI in the germline V gene (reference sequence). The CDR3 loop spans 16 amino acids.

The chain uses TRBV27 and TRBJ2-4, with 11 nucleotides matching TRBD1. Germline values: CDR1 MNHEY, CDR2 SMNVEV (reference sequence). The CDR3 is 17 amino acids. V dropped 2 bases and J dropped 1; count of bases not matched to a gene: 4. CDR3 coding DNA: TGTGCCAGCAGTTTACGGGGACAGGGGGGGGCCAAAAACATTCAGTACTTC. It is translated as CASSLRGQGGAKNIQYF.

The rearrangement links TRBV30 to TRBJ2-7, with D uncertain. The CDR3 extends over 14 amino acids. The germline V gene has CDR1 GTSNPN and CDR2 SVGIG (reference sequence). Trimming pared 1 base from V and 3 bases from J, leaving 13 bases between. As DNA, the CDR3 is TGTGCCTGGAGTGCGGGCCATGGGTACTACGAGCAGTACTTC. Protein: CAWSAGHGYYEQYF.

This clone was observed a single time. The junction shows a germline mismatch at one end, possibly a read error. This sequence joins TRBV5-6 and TRBJ2-7, with 10 bases matching TRBD1. Germline CDR1 reads SGHDT; CDR2 reads YYEEEE. This CDR3 has 14 amino acids. For the CDR3, the DNA is TGTGCCAGCAGCCACGGGACAGGGGCCTACGGGCAGTACTTC. Translating gives CASSHGTGAYGQYF.

The CDR3 coding sequence is TGTGCCAGCAGTTACCGAAGGGGGGTCAATCAGCCCCAGCATTTT. Amino acids: CASSYRRGVNQPQHF. This sequence joins TRBV6-6 and TRBJ1-5, with TRBD1 as a possible D gene (6 bases). The CDR3 spans 15 residues. Germline V gives CDR1 MNHNY, CDR2 SVGAGI (reference sequence). V gave up 2 bases and J gave up 3 bases, with 11 bases separating them.

The chain carries TRBV18 and TRBJ2-7; TRBD1 matches at 8 bases. Germline trimming cut 3 bases from V and 7 bases from J; bases unmatched to any gene: 5. The germline V gene encodes CDR1 KGHSH and CDR2 LQKENI. The CDR3 has 13 amino acids. CDR3 loop: CASSPDRDREQYF. CDR3 nucleotide sequence: TGTGCCAGCTCACCGGACAGGGATCGGGAGCAGTACTTC.